Each of the 6 T cell receptor beta chains below was sequenced from the same sample in a study of blood T cell repertoires in COVID-19 (dated by TCRdb to the early 2020s). Libraries were constructed by the immunoSEQ multiplex PCR assay. TCRdb mirrors the immuneACCESS table, restricted to in-frame sequences. Some clones are absent from its copies; in checked studies, under half trace to an unresolved V gene, and the reason for the others is unknown. The sample data list 350,000 to 400,000 clones, and around 89% of these were observed just once. About 3% of the sample goes to the ten largest clones. The sample comprised peripheral blood. The receptors were gathered from a woman under 40 with COVID-19, enrolled during active disease.

The chain joins TRBV24-1 to TRBJ2-3, with 11 bases that match TRBD1. Germline-derived CDR1 and CDR2 are KGHDR and SFDVKD. CDR3 size: 16 residues. The V gene end was trimmed by 1 base and the J gene end by 4 bases; junction bases not matched to a gene: 3. This CDR3 reads CATSDFGQGAADTQYF. The CDR3 DNA reads TGTGCCACCAGTGATTTCGGACAGGGGGCTGCAGATACGCAGTATTTT.

The chain has TRBV6-5 and TRBJ2-7; 8 positions match TRBD2. This CDR3 has 14 residues. V shed 8 bases and J 2 bases; nucleotides not matched to a gene: 8. Germline V gene sequence: CDR1 MNHEY, CDR2 SVGAGI. The CDR3 region has the DNA TGTGCCAGCGCGACAGCGGGGGTAACCTACGAGCAGTACTTC. Protein: CASATAGVTYEQYF.

This clone showed up just once. The chain employs TRBV7-9 and TRBJ2-5; a weak D match, TRBD1 (5 bases). V lost 4 bases to trimming and J lost 5 bases, with 8 bases between them. The CDR3 is 12 residues long. Germline CDR1 reads SEHNR; CDR2 reads FQNEAQ (reference sequence). In nucleotides, the CDR3 is TGTGCCAGCAGCTGGGCAGGGGAGACCCAGTACTTC. It yields the protein CASSWAGETQYF.

The chain couples TRBV11-2 to TRBJ2-1; TRBD2 matches at 15 bases. The J segment lost 10 bases and the V segment lost 5 bases, leaving 6 bases of the junction unmatched. The CDR3 runs to 15 residues. The germline gives CDR1 SGHAT, CDR2 FQNNGV. The CDR3 sequence: CASSGGLAGGREQFF. The CDR3 DNA follows: TGTGCCAGCAGCGGAGGACTAGCGGGGGGGAGGGAGCAGTTCTTC.

The J gene is TRBJ2-1, the V gene TRBV9; 11 bases agree with TRBD2. Germline-derived CDR1 and CDR2 are SGDLS and YYNGEE. The CDR3 totals 16 residues. V lost 0 bases to trimming and J lost 6 bases; unmatched junction nucleotides: 5. Here the CDR3 DNA reads TGTGCCAGCAGCGTAGAAATAGCGGGAGGGGGCAATGAGCAGTTCTTC. Its protein is CASSVEIAGGGNEQFF.

The J gene is TRBJ1-2, the V gene TRBV4-3, with TRBD1 as a possible D gene (5 bases). This CDR3 contains 15 residues. Germline-derived CDR1 and CDR2 are LGHNA and YSLEER. The V gene lost 1 base and the J gene lost 4 bases, with 13 bases spanning the gap. The CDR3 is CASSQGRGMSYGYTF. CDR3 DNA: TGCGCCAGCAGCCAAGGGCGGGGGATGAGCTATGGCTACACCTTC.